A selection of T cell receptor beta chains follows, all from one sample in a study of T cells after yellow fever vaccination. TCRdb passed the 5' RACE reads through MiXCR, listing each CDR3 protein once. The sample contains about 130,000 distinct CDR3 sequences, 6% to 8% of which appear only once. The sample in question was CD4+ T cells sorted from PBMCs, obtained approximately 11 days after the first yellow fever vaccination. These receptors were obtained from a man aged 18 to 30 who received the YFV17D yellow fever vaccine. Each CDR3 is given with its conserved first and last residue. D genes are given only for firm matches. Clone size appears in some rows only: once, few, many, or a class for an expanded clone.

v_gene	abundance	d_gene	j_gene	CDR3aa	CDR3nt
TRBV5-1	NA	NA	TRBJ2-1	CASRASASSYNEQFF	TGCGCCAGCAGGGCCTCGGCGAGCTCCTACAATGAGCAGTTCTTC
TRBV9	many	NA	TRBJ1-6	CASSVGGDRNSPLHF	TGTGCCAGCAGCGTAGGTGGGGACCGTAATTCACCCCTCCACTTT
TRBV19	few	NA	TRBJ1-2	CASLGQTGKSGYTF	TGTGCCAGTCTGGGCCAAACAGGGAAGTCTGGCTACACCTTC
TRBV12-3/TRBV12-4	NA	TRBD1	TRBJ1-6	CASNTGGSSYNSPLHF	TGTGCCAGCAACACAGGGGGGTCCTCCTATAATTCACCCCTCCACTTT
TRBV7-9	NA	TRBD2	TRBJ2-1	CASGPGRYNEQFF	TGTGCCAGCGGCCCCGGGAGGTACAATGAGCAGTTCTTC
TRBV11-1	many	TRBD2	TRBJ2-5	CASSFGTSGLETQYF	TGTGCCAGCAGCTTTGGGACTAGCGGACTGGAGACCCAGTACTTC
TRBV6-2/TRBV6-3	many	NA	TRBJ1-2	CASSYTGPYGYTF	TGTGCCAGCAGTTACACCGGACCCTATGGCTACACCTTC
TRBV11-1	many	TRBD2	TRBJ2-1	CASSHRGLAGGHDEQFF	TGTGCCAGCAGCCACCGGGGACTAGCGGGGGGGCACGATGAGCAGTTCTTC
TRBV6-2/TRBV6-3	many	TRBD1	TRBJ1-6	CASSFPVTGESPLHF	TGTGCCAGCAGTTTCCCCGTGACAGGGGAATCACCCCTCCACTTT
TRBV7-2	NA	NA	TRBJ2-7	CASSLGGQPYEQYF	TGTGCCAGCAGCTTAGGCGGCCAGCCCTACGAGCAGTACTTC
TRBV5-1	many	NA	TRBJ2-7	CASSLKRSLDTNEQYF	TGCGCCAGCAGCTTGAAGAGGAGTCTGGATACGAACGAGCAGTACTTC
TRBV7-3	many	TRBD2	TRBJ2-1	CASSPDLSGGSNEQFF	TGTGCCAGCAGCCCCGACTTGTCGGGGGGGTCTAATGAGCAGTTCTTC
TRBV5-1	many	NA	TRBJ2-1	CASSPRGGSNEQFF	TGCGCCAGCAGCCCGAGGGGGGGAAGTAATGAGCAGTTCTTC
TRBV5-1	many	NA	TRBJ1-3	CASSLEPDPGGNTIYF	TGCGCCAGCAGCTTGGAACCAGATCCAGGGGGAAACACCATATATTTT
TRBV4-1	many	NA	TRBJ2-5	CASSQDPGRETQYF	TGCGCCAGCAGCCAAGATCCGGGGCGGGAGACCCAGTACTTC
TRBV12-3/TRBV12-4	many	TRBD2	TRBJ2-3	CASSLGTSGYTQYF	TGTGCCAGCAGCCTTGGGACTAGCGGGTATACGCAGTATTTT
TRBV19	NA	TRBD1	TRBJ1-1	CASSGTGVLNTEAFF	TGTGCCAGTAGTGGGACAGGGGTGCTGAACACTGAAGCTTTCTTT
TRBV12-3/TRBV12-4	many	NA	TRBJ2-7	CASSFSAHAPYEQYF	TGTGCCAGCAGTTTCTCTGCCCATGCACCGTATGAGCAGTACTTC
TRBV10-3	many	NA	TRBJ2-3	CAIKGITSTDTQYF	TGTGCCATCAAGGGGATAACTAGCACAGATACGCAGTATTTT
TRBV27	many	NA	TRBJ1-4	CASSITVNGKLFF	TGTGCCAGCAGTATCACAGTAAACGGAAAACTGTTTTTT
TRBV3-1	many	NA	TRBJ2-1	CASSRRASVGSSYNEQFF	TGTGCCAGCAGCCGGCGGGCTAGCGTCGGGAGCTCCTACAATGAGCAGTTCTTC
TRBV20-1	many	TRBD2	TRBJ2-1	CSAEPQRGYYNEQFF	TGCAGTGCCGAGCCCCAGCGGGGGTACTACAATGAGCAGTTCTTC
TRBV20-1	many	TRBD1	TRBJ1-6	CSARENRGNSPLHF	TGCAGTGCCCGGGAGAACAGGGGAAATTCACCCCTCCACTTT
TRBV19	many	NA	TRBJ1-5	CASSPGGGRGQPQHF	TGTGCCAGTAGTCCCGGGGGAGGGCGTGGTCAGCCCCAGCATTTT
TRBV12-3/TRBV12-4	many	NA	TRBJ2-3	CASSLSSGATQYF	TGTGCCAGCAGTTTATCGTCTGGGGCTACGCAGTATTTT
TRBV7-2	NA	TRBD2	TRBJ2-5	CASSLTSGEVETQYF	TGTGCCAGCAGCTTAACAAGCGGGGAGGTGGAGACCCAGTACTTC
TRBV4-2	many	NA	TRBJ2-1	CASSQEGRTRLFF	TGTGCCAGCAGCCAAGAAGGCAGGACCCGGTTGTTCTTC
TRBV20-1	many	NA	TRBJ1-3	CSARVDRLTGNTIYF	TGCAGTGCTAGAGTGGATAGGCTAACTGGAAACACCATATATTTT
TRBV7-8	many	NA	TRBJ2-1	CASSLTRASSYNEQFF	TGTGCCAGCAGCCTTACCAGGGCGAGCTCCTACAATGAGCAGTTCTTC
TRBV3-1	many	NA	TRBJ1-2	CASSQDGPVSGYTF	TGTGCCAGCAGCCAAGATGGGCCAGTGAGTGGCTACACCTTC
TRBV27	many	NA	TRBJ2-3	CASSTRGFTDTQYF	TGTGCCAGCAGTACTCGGGGTTTCACAGATACGCAGTATTTT
TRBV30	few	NA	TRBJ1-2	CAWSTGGALPLF	TGTGCCTGGAGCACCGGGGGAGCCCTTCCCCTCTTC
TRBV12-3/TRBV12-4	NA	NA	TRBJ2-6	CASLSAGANVLTF	TGTGCCAGTCTGTCAGCTGGGGCCAACGTCCTGACTTTC
TRBV7-2	many	TRBD1	TRBJ2-5	CASSLQRTGATQYF	TGTGCCAGCAGCTTACAAAGGACAGGGGCGACCCAGTACTTC
TRBV5-4	NA	NA	TRBJ2-1	CASSLLWAEQFF	TGTGCCAGCAGCCTCCTATGGGCTGAGCAGTTCTTC
TRBV27	NA	NA	TRBJ2-5	CASSLWGVPETQYF	TGTGCCAGCAGTTTATGGGGGGTTCCAGAGACCCAGTACTTC
TRBV5-5	many	NA	TRBJ1-3	CASSLWRSRSGNTIYF	TGTGCCAGCAGCTTGTGGCGAAGTCGCTCTGGAAACACCATATATTTT
TRBV5-6	few	NA	TRBJ2-1	CASSLEQGNHNEQFF	TGTGCCAGCAGCTTGGAACAGGGAAATCACAATGAGCAGTTCTTC
TRBV27	NA	NA	TRBJ2-2	CASSFSKEGRNTGELFF	TGTGCCAGCAGTTTCAGCAAGGAGGGGCGGAACACCGGGGAGCTGTTTTTT
TRBV7-9	NA	NA	TRBJ2-3	CASSLDVFLGDTQYF	TGTGCCAGCAGCTTAGATGTCTTTCTAGGGGATACGCAGTATTTT
TRBV10-3	few	TRBD1	TRBJ1-1	CAISPTGENTEAFF	TGTGCCATCAGTCCTACAGGGGAGAACACTGAAGCTTTCTTT
TRBV20-1	few	NA	TRBJ2-5	CSFAQARGRETQYF	TGCAGCTTCGCCCAGGCTCGCGGTAGGGAGACCCAGTACTTC
TRBV20-1	many	TRBD1	TRBJ2-3	CSARPGGPTDTQYF	TGCAGTGCTAGGCCAGGGGGCCCCACAGATACGCAGTATTTT
TRBV5-1	many	NA	TRBJ2-3	CASSLWGTPSTDTQYF	TGCGCCAGCAGCCTATGGGGGACACCAAGCACAGATACGCAGTATTTT
TRBV5-4	NA	TRBD1	TRBJ2-1	CTSSLDRGAYNEQFF	TGTACCAGCAGCTTGGACAGGGGCGCCTACAATGAGCAGTTCTTC
TRBV20-1	many	NA	TRBJ1-3	CSVVKGNSGNTIYF	TGCAGTGTGGTAAAAGGAAACTCTGGAAACACCATATATTTT
TRBV12-3/TRBV12-4	few	TRBD1	TRBJ1-6	CASRDRESSYNSPLHF	TGTGCCAGCAGAGACAGGGAGAGCTCCTATAATTCACCCCTCCACTTT
TRBV7-9	many	NA	TRBJ1-2	CASSINDTPTF	TGTGCCAGCAGCATAAACGACACGCCAACCTTC
TRBV6-1	few	TRBD1	TRBJ2-3	CASSRTGFMDTQYF	TGTGCCAGCAGTCGGACAGGGTTCATGGATACGCAGTATTTT
TRBV6-1	many	TRBD1	TRBJ2-3	CASSPRGAGGIDTQYF	TGTGCCAGCAGTCCCAGGGGGGCAGGGGGCATAGATACGCAGTATTTT
TRBV6-1	many	NA	TRBJ2-6	CASRHGTGGANVLTF	TGTGCCAGCAGGCACGGGACCGGCGGGGCCAACGTCCTGACTTTC
TRBV7-2	many	NA	TRBJ1-1	CASSLARESEAFF	TGTGCCAGCAGCTTAGCTCGGGAATCTGAAGCTTTCTTT
TRBV5-1	many	TRBD2	TRBJ2-1	CASSFGLAGDYNEQFF	TGCGCCAGCAGCTTTGGGCTAGCGGGGGACTACAATGAGCAGTTCTTC
TRBV9	many	NA	TRBJ2-3	CASSPNPTDTQYF	TGTGCCAGCAGCCCCAACCCCACAGATACGCAGTATTTT
TRBV7-9	many	TRBD1	TRBJ1-3	CASSSGTAGNTIYF	TGTGCCAGCAGCTCCGGGACAGCTGGAAACACCATATATTTT
TRBV7-2	many	NA	TRBJ2-3	CASSLGRNTDTQYF	TGTGCCAGCAGCTTAGGACGGAACACAGATACGCAGTATTTT
TRBV29-1	many	TRBD1	TRBJ1-1	CSVARDRGTEAFF	TGCAGCGTTGCGCGCGACAGGGGCACTGAAGCTTTCTTT
TRBV9	many	TRBD1	TRBJ2-2	CASSRGQALRGGELFF	TGTGCCAGCAGTAGGGGACAGGCTCTCAGGGGCGGGGAGCTGTTTTTT